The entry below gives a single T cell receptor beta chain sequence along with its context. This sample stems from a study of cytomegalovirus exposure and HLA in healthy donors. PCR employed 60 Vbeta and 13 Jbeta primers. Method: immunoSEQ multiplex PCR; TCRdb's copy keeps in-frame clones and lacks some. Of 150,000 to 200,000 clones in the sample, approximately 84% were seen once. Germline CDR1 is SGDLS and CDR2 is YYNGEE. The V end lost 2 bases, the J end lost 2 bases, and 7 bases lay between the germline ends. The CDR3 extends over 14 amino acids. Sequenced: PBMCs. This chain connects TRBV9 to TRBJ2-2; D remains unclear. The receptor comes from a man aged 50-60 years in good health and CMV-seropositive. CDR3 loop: CASSVKRNTGELFF. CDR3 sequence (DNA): TGTGCCAGCAGCGTGAAGCGAAACACCGGGGAGCTGTTTTTT.